Shown below are 15 T cell receptor beta chains from a single sample sequenced in a study of beta chain features in type 1 diabetes. Study outcomes and limitations: Across all four CD4+ subsets, people with type 1 diabetes showed modestly shorter TCRB CDR3s.

These receptors lack a known antigen. Expressed TCRB transcripts were sequenced after all isolated RNA was converted to cDNA. TCRdb keeps only in-frame clones here, not all; method: immunoSEQ multiplex PCR. The repertoire has approximately 260,000 clones, about a fifth of them found once; the top ten carry approximately 0.029%. Specimen: naive CD4+ T cells from blood. Receptors were obtained from a woman in her thirties or forties with type 1 diabetes.

This clone turned up a few times. J is TRBJ1-3 and V is TRBV28, with D perhaps matching TRBD1 (6 bases). Germline values: CDR1 MDHEN, CDR2 SYDVKM. This CDR3 comprises 14 residues. V was trimmed by 6 bases and J by 4 bases, leaving 13 bases between them. The CDR3 DNA follows: TGTGCCAGCAGAGACAGGTCCTCCGGAAACACCATATATTTT. Protein product: CASRDRSSGNTIYF.

The table lists this clone with a few counts. The J gene is TRBJ1-1, the V gene TRBV4-1; D remains ambiguous. The CDR3 is made up of 14 amino acids. Germline CDR1 is MGHRA and CDR2 is YSYEKL. The V end lost 3 bases, the J end lost 0 bases, and 8 bases lay between the germline ends. CDR3 coding DNA: TGCGCCAGCAGCCACCCTTCGGTGAACACTGAAGCTTTCTTT. Amino acid sequence: CASSHPSVNTEAFF.

This clone was seen more than once but under ten times. This rearrangement joins TRBV7-3 to TRBJ2-6, with D possibly matching TRBD1 (5 bases). Germline V lookup: CDR1 SGHTA, CDR2 FQGTGA. The CDR3 runs 15 residues. Trimming shortened V by 2 bases and J by 2 bases, and 7 bases separated the two germline ends. CDR3 bases: TGTGCCAGCAGCTTACAGGGTCCTGGGGCCAACGTCCTGACTTTC. Amino acids: CASSLQGPGANVLTF.

The V gene is TRBV6-5, the J gene TRBJ1-4; TRBD1 is a possible D gene (6 bases). The CDR3 has 14 amino acids. The germline V and J ends were trimmed by 8 bases and 7 bases, with 17 bases remaining between them. Germline V gene data show CDR1 as MNHEY and CDR2 as SVGAGI. The chain's CDR3 is CASQRGVGGEKLFF. DNA for the CDR3: TGTGCCAGCCAACGGGGGGTAGGGGGTGAAAAACTGTTTTTT.

V and J are TRBV7-2 and TRBJ2-3, with 7 positions matching TRBD2. The J segment lost 3 bases and the V segment lost 6 bases, leaving 9 bases of the junction unmatched. CDR1 is SGHTA and CDR2 is FQGNSA in the germline V gene. This CDR3 has 15 residues. CDR3 nucleotide sequence: TGTGCCAGCAGGGGCGGGAGCTGGGGAACAGATACGCAGTATTTT. Translating it yields CASRGGSWGTDTQYF.

The chain combines TRBV2 with TRBJ1-1; 7 bases fit TRBD1. The CDR3 has 13 residues. Trimming at V came to 6 bases and at J to 3 bases, leaving 4 bases not matched to a gene. Germline V CDR1 and CDR2: SNHLY, FYNNEI. The CDR3 loop is CASSWDSHTEAFF. CDR3 bases: TGTGCCAGCAGCTGGGACAGCCACACTGAAGCTTTCTTT.

This clone was counted a few times. The chain combines TRBV10-3 with TRBJ1-4; D gene unclear. Germline loops: CDR1 ENHRY, CDR2 SYGVKD. V gave up 6 bases and J gave up 6 bases, with 8 bases separating them. The CDR3 is made up of 12 amino acids. The CDR3 is CAIRGLDEKLFF. For the CDR3, the DNA is TGTGCCATCAGGGGCCTCGATGAAAAACTGTTTTTT.

This sequence joins TRBV27 and TRBJ2-3; TRBD2 might be the D (6 bases). Germline CDR1 is MNHEY and CDR2 is SMNVEV (reference sequence). The CDR3 length is 14 residues. Trimming took off 6 bases at V and 6 bases at J, with 16 bases between the two ends. The DNA of the CDR3 is TGTGCCAGCAGAAAGGAGGGTTTCAGCGATACGCAGTATTTT. This codes for CASRKEGFSDTQYF.

This clone was recorded a few times. This sequence joins TRBV4-3 and TRBJ1-3; 7 bases fit TRBD1. The CDR3 has 15 residues. J gave up 0 bases and V 2 bases, and 1 base lay outside the gene matches. In germline, CDR1 is LGHNA, CDR2 YSLEER. The CDR3 DNA reads as TGCGCCAGCAGCCAAAGACAGGGCTCTGGAAACACCATATATTTT. Amino acids: CASSQRQGSGNTIYF.

This rearrangement joins TRBV6-6 to TRBJ1-4; TRBD1 is a possible D gene (6 bases). The V end lost 5 bases, the J end lost 7 bases, and 17 bases lay between the germline ends. This CDR3 has 15 residues. CDR1 MNHNY and CDR2 SVGAGI come from the germline V gene (reference sequence). CDR3 sequence reads: CASSTQGSRSEKLFF. For the CDR3, the DNA is TGTGCCAGCAGTACGCAGGGGAGCAGGAGTGAAAAACTGTTTTTT.

V usage is TRBV6-5 and J usage is TRBJ2-2, with no clear D. The CDR3 loop spans 14 amino acids. Germline CDR1 and CDR2: MNHEY and SVGAGI. The ends were cut back, 6 bases at V and 7 bases at J, with 15 bases in the middle. DNA for the CDR3: TGTGCCAGCAGCCCGTCAAGAGCGAGCGGGGAGCTGTTTTTT. Translating gives CASSPSRASGELFF.

The sample holds a few counts of this clone. J is TRBJ2-1 and V is TRBV2; D gene unclear. Trimming took off 7 bases at V and 8 bases at J, with 9 bases between the two ends. CDR3 length: 11 residues. The germline CDR1 and CDR2 sequences are SNHLY and FYNNEI. CDR3 nucleotides: TGTGCCAGCATTCAGATCGATGAGCAGTTCTTC. Amino acid sequence: CASIQIDEQFF.

This clone has just a few counts. The genes are TRBV5-4 and TRBJ2-7; 7 bases are shared with TRBD1. The CDR3 spans 14 residues. V trimming: 1 base; J trimming: 5 bases; junction bases outside the gene matches: 6. Germline values: CDR1 SGHNT, CDR2 YYREEE (reference sequence). The CDR3 nucleotides are TGTGCCAGCAGCTTGTGGGACAGCCCTAACGAGCAGTACTTC. Translating it yields CASSLWDSPNEQYF.

The chain has TRBV30 and TRBJ2-6, with D possibly matching TRBD1 (5 bases). This CDR3 is built from 15 residues. V was trimmed by 7 bases and J by 0 bases, leaving 13 bases between them. Germline V gives CDR1 GTSNPN, CDR2 SVGIG (reference sequence). The CDR3 coding sequence is TGTGCCTTGACAGAATTCAACTCTGGGGCCAACGTCCTGACTTTC. It specifies CALTEFNSGANVLTF.

The genes are TRBV4-3 and TRBJ1-5, with D uncertain. Trimming cost V 4 bases and J 0 bases, with 10 bases left between them. The germline V gene has CDR1 LGHNA and CDR2 YSLEER. This CDR3 has 15 residues. The CDR3 spells CASSPRHPSNQPQHF. The CDR3, as DNA: TGCGCCAGCAGCCCGCGACACCCTAGCAATCAGCCCCAGCATTTT.